This T cell receptor (beta chain) stems from a study of shared clonotypes between healthy human individuals. The CDR3 has 12 residues. V dropped 5 bases and J dropped 3 bases, with 7 bases sitting between them. The germline V gene has CDR1 GTSNPN and CDR2 SVGIG (reference sequence). Only in-frame clones appear in the TCRdb table, and some are missing; sequencing was by immunoSEQ multiplex PCR. The data hold roughly 2 million clones, with approximately 94% observed a single time. Sequencing was performed on naive CD4+ T cells sorted from blood. Specified subset: CD45RA+ positively selected. V and J are TRBV30 and TRBJ2-2; D is unresolved. This receptor was taken from a man aged 18 to 29 in good health. CDR3 DNA sequence: TGTGCCTGGCATCCGGACACCGGGGAGCTGTTTTTT. This translates into CAWHPDTGELFF.